Shown below are 8 T cell receptor beta chains from a single sample sequenced in a study of blood T cell repertoires in COVID-19. Sequencing was performed with immunoSEQ multiplex PCR; in TCRdb, only in-frame clones are kept and a portion is missing. This repertoire shows 62,000 or so clones, 89% found once; its top ten account for roughly 8.2%. Sequenced material: peripheral blood. Source of these receptors: a man aged 50 to 59 with active COVID-19.

The chain couples TRBV9 to TRBJ1-1; D is possibly TRBD1 (5 bases). Looked up from germline, CDR1 is SGDLS and CDR2 is YYNGEE. With 3 bases removed from V and 1 base from J, the gap between germline ends came to 13 bases. The CDR3 covers 15 residues. The CDR3 loop is CASSAGGFPNTEAFF. The CDR3 DNA reads TGTGCCAGCAGCGCGGGGGGGTTCCCGAACACTGAAGCTTTCTTT.

The count of this clone is one. The rearrangement uses TRBV5-1 and TRBJ1-1, with a weak D call TRBD1 (5 bases). CDR3 length: 14 amino acids. Trimming removed 4 bases at V and 4 bases at J, with 14 bases between. The germline V gene encodes CDR1 SGHRS and CDR2 YFSETQ. The CDR3 reads CASSVQGGGTEAFF. The CDR3 DNA reads TGCGCCAGCAGCGTCCAGGGAGGTGGCACTGAAGCTTTCTTT.

The chain recombines TRBV9 with TRBJ2-3, with TRBD2 matching 12 bases. Germline CDR1 SGDLS, CDR2 YYNGEE. The J segment lost 0 bases and the V segment lost 2 bases, leaving 4 bases of the junction unmatched. This CDR3 spans 17 amino acids. CDR3 nucleotide sequence: TGTGCCAGCAGCGTCACCGGGACTAGCGGGAGCACAGATACGCAGTATTTT. This sequence encodes CASSVTGTSGSTDTQYF. The full variable domain, its missing parts supplied by reference TRBV9 and TRBJ2-3, is DSGVTQTPKHLITATGQRVTLRCSPRSGDLSVYWYQQSLDQGLQFLIQYYNGEERAKGNILERFSAQQFPDLHSELNLSSLELGDSALYFCASSVTGTSGSTDTQYFGPGTRLTVL.

The V and J genes are TRBV4-1 and TRBJ1-2, with D tentatively TRBD1 (6 bases). Germline V lookup: CDR1 MGHRA, CDR2 YSYEKL. The CDR3 is 16 residues long. Deletions cut 1 base from V and 4 bases from J, with 16 bases between. CDR3 region: CASSQGGQGWGYGYTF. In nucleotides, the CDR3 is TGCGCCAGCAGCCAAGGGGGGCAGGGATGGGGCTATGGCTACACCTTC.

This sequence joins TRBV7-2 and TRBJ2-3; 9 nucleotides match TRBD2. CDR3 length: 13 amino acids. Per the germline V gene, CDR1 is SGHTA and CDR2 is FQGNSA. V shed 5 bases and J 12 bases; nucleotides not matched to a gene: 9. The CDR3 here is CASSTQRGDPQYF. The CDR3 DNA reads as TGTGCCAGCAGCACACAGCGGGGGGACCCCCAGTATTTT.

The genes are TRBV5-4 and TRBJ1-4; the match to TRBD1 covers 9 bases. Trimming at V came to 3 bases and at J to 6 bases, leaving 9 bases not matched to a gene. The CDR3 runs 16 residues. CDR1 is SGHNT and CDR2 is YYREEE in the germline V gene (reference sequence). This chain's CDR3 is CASSSASGTGYEKLFF. The CDR3 nucleotides read TGTGCCAGCAGCTCCGCCAGCGGGACAGGGTATGAAAAACTGTTTTTT.

This chain uses TRBV30 with TRBJ1-2; perhaps TRBD1 as D (6 bases). The CDR3 contains 12 residues. V dropped 5 bases and J dropped 8 bases, with 15 bases sitting between them. Germline CDR1 reads GTSNPN; CDR2 reads SVGIG (reference sequence). The CDR3 DNA is TGTGCCTGGGGAACCAGGGGCAGGGGCTACACCTTC. The encoded protein is CAWGTRGRGYTF.

CDR3 in amino acids: CASSVGVVGAPFSGNTIYF. The CDR3 bases are TGTGCCAGCAGCGTAGGTGTTGTTGGGGCTCCTTTCTCTGGAAACACCATATATTTT. J is TRBJ1-3 and V is TRBV9, with a tentative D call TRBD1 (5 bases). The CDR3 loop spans 19 amino acids. Germline V CDR1 and CDR2: SGDLS, YYNGEE. V lost 0 bases and J lost 0, with 19 bases in between.